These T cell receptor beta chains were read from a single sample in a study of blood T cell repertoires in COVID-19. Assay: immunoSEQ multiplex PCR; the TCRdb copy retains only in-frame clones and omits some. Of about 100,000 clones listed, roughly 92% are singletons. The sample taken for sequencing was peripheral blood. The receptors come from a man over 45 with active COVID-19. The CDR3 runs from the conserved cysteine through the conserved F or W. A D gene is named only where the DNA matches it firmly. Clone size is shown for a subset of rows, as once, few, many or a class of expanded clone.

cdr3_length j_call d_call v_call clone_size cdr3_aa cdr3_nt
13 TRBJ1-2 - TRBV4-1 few CASSQPGVYGYTF TGCGCCAGCAGCCAACCAGGGGTCTATGGCTACACCTTC
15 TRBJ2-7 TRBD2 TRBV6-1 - CASSELAGGPYEQYF TGTGCCAGCAGTGAACTAGCGGGGGGCCCCTACGAGCAGTACTTC
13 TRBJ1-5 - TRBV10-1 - CASSETGNQPQHF TGCGCCAGCAGTGAGACAGGCAATCAGCCCCAGCATTTT
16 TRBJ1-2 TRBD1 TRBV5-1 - CASSLPTGTGDYGYTF TGCGCCAGCAGCCTGCCAACCGGGACAGGGGACTATGGCTACACCTTC
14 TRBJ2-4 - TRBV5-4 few CASSLGDTEDIQYF TGTGCCAGCAGCTTGGGGGACACAGAAGACATTCAGTACTTC
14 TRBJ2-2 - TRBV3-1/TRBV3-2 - CASSQLWSSGELFF TGTGCCAGCAGCCAATTATGGAGTTCCGGGGAGCTGTTTTTT
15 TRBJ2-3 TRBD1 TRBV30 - CAWSVDRQSTDTQYF TGTGCCTGGAGTGTGGACAGGCAAAGCACAGATACGCAGTATTTT
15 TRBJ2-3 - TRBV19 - CASRGTRTSTDTQYF TGTGCCAGTAGGGGGACAAGAACTAGCACAGATACGCAGTATTTT
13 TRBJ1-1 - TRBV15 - CATSGGKQGEAFF TGTGCCACCAGCGGGGGGAAGCAGGGCGAAGCTTTCTTT
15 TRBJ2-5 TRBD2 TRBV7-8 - CASSNGRGRWETQYF TGTGCCAGCAGCAACGGGCGGGGGAGGTGGGAGACCCAGTACTTC
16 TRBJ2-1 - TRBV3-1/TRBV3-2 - CASSQDMEIQGGEQFF TGTGCCAGCAGCCAAGATATGGAGATCCAAGGGGGTGAGCAGTTCTTC
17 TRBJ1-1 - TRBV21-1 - CASSQSGRQGSNTEAFF TGTGCCAGCTCCCAAAGCGGGAGACAGGGTTCGAACACTGAAGCTTTCTTT
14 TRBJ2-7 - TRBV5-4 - CASSTRQSSYEQYF TGTGCCAGCAGCACCCGACAGAGCTCCTACGAGCAGTACTTC
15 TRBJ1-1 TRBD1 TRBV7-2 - CASSPQGTGSTEAFF TGTGCCAGCAGCCCCCAGGGGACAGGGAGCACTGAAGCTTTCTTT
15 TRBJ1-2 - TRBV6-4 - CASSDYSITTGGYTF TGTGCCAGCAGTGACTACTCGATTACCACGGGGGGCTACACCTTC
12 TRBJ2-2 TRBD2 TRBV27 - CASGGGTGELFF TGTGCCAGTGGGGGGGGGACCGGGGAGCTGTTTTTT
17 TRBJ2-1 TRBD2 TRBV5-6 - CASSWTSGRGRYNEQFF TGTGCCAGCAGCTGGACTAGCGGGAGGGGAAGGTACAATGAGCAGTTCTTC